The clone carrying this T cell receptor (beta chain) was recorded at least ten times. The source of the sample is a study of Graves' ophthalmopathy and Graves' hyperthyroidism. CDR3 length: 14 residues. Germline V gene lookup returns CDR1 MNHNS and CDR2 SASEGT. Trimming pared 7 bases from V and 6 bases from J, leaving 13 bases between. Amplification from RNA transcripts yielded the TCR beta CDR3 regions. First-round RT-PCR employed HTBI primers, with a second-round multiplex PCR after it. TCRdb re-analysed the multiplex PCR reads in MiXCR, keeping a single row per CDR3 protein. Here the sample spans approximately 500,000 distinct CDR3 sequences, about 15% being singletons.

The gene calls are TRBV6-1 and TRBJ2-6; D is perhaps TRBD1 (5 bases). This sequence originates from a woman under 40 with Graves' ophthalmopathy. Sequenced sample: blood. The CDR3 protein is CASTRGPEANVLTF. CDR3 sequence (DNA): TGTGCCAGCACTAGGGGTCCAGAGGCCAACGTCCTGACTTTC.